The present T cell receptor gamma chain was sequenced within a study of intestinal T cells in coeliac disease (TCRdb year 2020). Background on the whole study: In the TRG cohort, the mean age of coeliac patients was roughly 15 years compared with 54.8 years for controls, so the coeliac patients were much younger than the controls. A second, larger TCR-gamma (TRG) cohort comprised duodenal biopsies from some 36 coeliac disease patients and some 20 non-coeliac controls. In the TCR-delta (TRD) cohort, there were duodenal biopsies from about 10 coeliac disease patients and about 10 non-coeliac controls. The investigation overall reported the following: TRG clustering correctly classified most of the roughly 54 biopsies (about 94%), with a reported leave-one-out accuracy of roughly 87%. FFPE-derived DNA was found to be relatively degraded, and loss of a proportion of TCR sequences in each sample was likely caused by this degradation. TRD kmer-based clustering correctly classified all 22 biopsies in training, with a reported leave-one-out accuracy of 80% to 95%. There was no way to tell repeated CDR3 amino acid sequences apart from PCR duplicates. The coeliac group and the control group were significantly different in age, but an analysis split by age did not give significant classification.

Library generation was performed with multiplex PCR. The sample was run on an Ion Torrent PGM. TRG repertoires were amplified from about 190 ng of biopsy DNA with the LymphoTrack kit, in which Illumina adapters are carried by the primers. TRG amplicons were cleaned up with AMPure XP beads, measured on a 2100 Bioanalyzer, and combined in equimolar amounts. TRG libraries were sequenced on an Ion PGM instrument. For the original study's pipeline: Using FastX, any read was removed if more than 10% of its nucleotides had quality scores below the third quartile calculated per patient. Reads were aligned with IMGT/HighV-QUEST to assign V, D and J genes, identify CDR3 regions and assess functionality. Sequences were converted to amino acids, and every sequence predicted to be non-functional was removed. CDR3s were split into kmers, with and without positional annotation; kmer frequencies underwent PCA, and samples were clustered using all 1023 combinations of PCs 1-10. Leave-one-out cross-validation was used to validate the classification, with parameters re-optimised on the remaining samples in each round. Using the vegan R package, Shannon diversity was calculated from repeated random subsamples whose size matched the lowest read count. Public reads were reanalyzed in TCRdb with CATT, and rows carrying the same DNA were merged afterwards. TCRdb's processing, not the authors', yielded these V and J calls. This sample lists about 490 gamma-chain clones; 45% were detected once. The ten largest clonotypes hold 48% of the sample.

Measured from the cysteine to the phenylalanine, the CDR3 is 11 residues long. Left in the record is the CDR3 DNA by itself, 33 bases read in frame from the first base. For each case, genomic DNA was isolated from ten 5-um FFPE scrolls with the QIAamp DNA FFPE tissue kit. To test whether coeliac disease can be classified from the TCR repertoire, the study used fully anonymised formalin-fixed paraffin-embedded duodenal biopsies that were not needed for diagnosis. No clinical or histological suspicion of coeliac disease was present in controls, and upper endoscopy was performed in controls for reflux, dyspepsia or gastritis. This clone has a handful of counts. Its antigen remains unidentified. TCRdb shows a much larger clone's protein in place of this DNA's translation, and the two differ at residue 7, likely through a read error; the protein shown is translated from the DNA.

The sequenced material came from a duodenal biopsy. This receptor was identified in a human donor who served as a control with a normal duodenal biopsy, not a healthy volunteer. The V and J genes are TRGV10 and TRGJ1 or TRGJ2. TRGV10 counts as an open reading frame of uncertain function. Read as DNA, the sequence is TGTGCTGCACGCTATTATCATAAGAAACTCTTT. Its coded protein is CAARYYHKKLF.